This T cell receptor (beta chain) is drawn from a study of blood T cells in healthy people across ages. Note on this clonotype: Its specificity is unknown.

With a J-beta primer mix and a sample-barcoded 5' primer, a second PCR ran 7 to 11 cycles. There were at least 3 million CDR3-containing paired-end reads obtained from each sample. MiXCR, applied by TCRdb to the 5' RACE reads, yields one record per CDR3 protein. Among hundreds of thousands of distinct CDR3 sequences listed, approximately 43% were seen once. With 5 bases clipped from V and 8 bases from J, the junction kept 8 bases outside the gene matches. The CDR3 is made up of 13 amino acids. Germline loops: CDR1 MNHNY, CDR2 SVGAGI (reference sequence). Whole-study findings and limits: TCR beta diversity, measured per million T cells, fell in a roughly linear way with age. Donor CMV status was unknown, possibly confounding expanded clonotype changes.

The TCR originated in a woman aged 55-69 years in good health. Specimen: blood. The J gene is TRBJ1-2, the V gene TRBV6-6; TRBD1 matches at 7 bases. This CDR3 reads CASSPTGSGGYTF. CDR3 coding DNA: TGTGCCAGCAGTCCGACAGGGTCGGGGGGCTACACCTTC.